The rows below give T cell receptor beta chains drawn from one sample of a study of beta chain features in type 1 diabetes. Data came from immunoSEQ multiplex PCR; TCRdb stores just in-frame clones and leaves some out. The sample holds 680,000 or so clones, about 16% seen once. Sequenced material: naive CD4+ T cells from blood. These receptors all stem from a man younger than 35 in good health. Each CDR3 is given with its conserved first and last residue. Each record gives: V gene, clone size, J gene, D gene, CDR3 protein, CDR3 DNA. The D gene is left open where the match is weak. The listing skips clone size in some rows; elsewhere it reads once, few, many or a size class.

V gene: TRBV28
clone size: .
J gene: TRBJ2-7
D gene: TRBD2
CDR3 protein: CASSSPRLAGKSYEQYF
CDR3 DNA: TGTGCCAGCAGTTCTCCCCGACTAGCGGGCAAGTCCTACGAGCAGTACTTC

V gene: TRBV23-1
clone size: many
J gene: TRBJ2-2
D gene: .
CDR3 protein: CASSHSTAPNTGELFF
CDR3 DNA: TGCGCCAGCAGTCATTCGACAGCACCGAACACCGGGGAGCTGTTTTTT

V gene: TRBV4-1
clone size: few
J gene: TRBJ2-1
D gene: TRBD2
CDR3 protein: CASSRGLAGGNIHNEQFF
CDR3 DNA: TGCGCCAGCAGCCGGGGACTAGCGGGAGGGAATATACACAATGAGCAGTTCTTC

V gene: TRBV7-2
clone size: .
J gene: TRBJ1-2
D gene: .
CDR3 protein: CASTSPSGTGYGYTF
CDR3 DNA: TGTGCCAGCACCTCCCCTTCGGGGACTGGCTATGGCTACACCTTC

V gene: TRBV9
clone size: .
J gene: TRBJ2-3
D gene: .
CDR3 protein: CASSVGLLVRTDTQYF
CDR3 DNA: TGTGCCAGCAGCGTAGGGCTCTTGGTTCGGACAGATACGCAGTATTTT

V gene: TRBV20-1
clone size: .
J gene: TRBJ1-4
D gene: .
CDR3 protein: CSARGGEKLFF
CDR3 DNA: TGCAGTGCTAGAGGCGGGGAAAAACTGTTTTTT

V gene: TRBV19
clone size: .
J gene: TRBJ2-1
D gene: TRBD2
CDR3 protein: CASSIDASGTYNEQFF
CDR3 DNA: TGTGCCAGTAGTATAGACGCTAGCGGGACCTACAATGAGCAGTTCTTC

V gene: TRBV9
clone size: .
J gene: TRBJ1-2
D gene: .
CDR3 protein: CASSVQGLNYGYTF
CDR3 DNA: TGTGCCAGCAGCGTACAGGGACTTAACTATGGCTACACCTTC

V gene: TRBV9
clone size: few
J gene: TRBJ2-2
D gene: TRBD1
CDR3 protein: CASSFTGTGFTGELFF
CDR3 DNA: TGTGCCAGCAGCTTTACCGGGACAGGGTTCACCGGGGAGCTGTTTTTT

V gene: TRBV14
clone size: .
J gene: TRBJ1-1
D gene: .
CDR3 protein: CASSQSVYTEAFF
CDR3 DNA: TGTGCCAGCAGCCAGAGTGTCTACACTGAAGCTTTCTTT

V gene: TRBV27
clone size: .
J gene: TRBJ1-4
D gene: .
CDR3 protein: CASSLSGRVATNEKLFF
CDR3 DNA: TGTGCCAGCAGTTTATCCGGCAGAGTTGCAACTAATGAAAAACTGTTTTTT

V gene: TRBV7-3
clone size: .
J gene: TRBJ2-7
D gene: .
CDR3 protein: CASSSYTGEQYF
CDR3 DNA: TGTGCCAGCAGCTCTTATACGGGGGAGCAGTACTTC

V gene: TRBV5-6
clone size: .
J gene: TRBJ1-5
D gene: TRBD1
CDR3 protein: CASSYRQGRNQPQHF
CDR3 DNA: TGTGCCAGCAGTTATCGACAGGGTCGCAATCAGCCCCAGCATTTT

V gene: TRBV10-3
clone size: .
J gene: TRBJ1-2
D gene: TRBD1
CDR3 protein: CALRQGDLYGYTF
CDR3 DNA: TGTGCCCTTCGACAGGGGGACCTCTATGGCTACACCTTC

V gene: TRBV18
clone size: .
J gene: TRBJ1-1
D gene: .
CDR3 protein: CASPGQMNTEAFF
CDR3 DNA: TGTGCCAGCCCTGGACAGATGAACACTGAAGCTTTCTTT

V gene: TRBV7-2
clone size: .
J gene: TRBJ2-2
D gene: .
CDR3 protein: CASSSQSNGELFF
CDR3 DNA: TGTGCCAGCAGCTCGCAGTCCAACGGGGAGCTGTTTTTT

V gene: TRBV10-3
clone size: .
J gene: TRBJ2-1
D gene: TRBD2
CDR3 protein: CAISKLALAGNSYNEQFF
CDR3 DNA: TGTGCCATCAGTAAATTAGCGTTAGCGGGTAACTCCTACAATGAGCAGTTCTTC

V gene: TRBV7-2
clone size: .
J gene: TRBJ2-1
D gene: .
CDR3 protein: CASSFRGRWESYNEQFF
CDR3 DNA: TGTGCCAGCAGCTTCCGGGGACGTTGGGAATCTTACAATGAGCAGTTCTTC

V gene: TRBV9
clone size: few
J gene: TRBJ1-3
D gene: .
CDR3 protein: CASSVGPLRTIYF
CDR3 DNA: TGTGCCAGCAGCGTGGGCCCCTTGAGGACCATATATTTT

V gene: TRBV5-1
clone size: .
J gene: TRBJ2-1
D gene: .
CDR3 protein: CASTGRGWTIDEQFF
CDR3 DNA: TGCGCCAGCACGGGAAGAGGATGGACTATCGATGAGCAGTTCTTC

V gene: TRBV6-5
clone size: .
J gene: TRBJ1-1
D gene: TRBD1
CDR3 protein: CASSYGRGRVTEAFF
CDR3 DNA: TGTGCCAGCAGTTATGGGAGGGGGCGAGTCACTGAAGCTTTCTTT

V gene: TRBV19
clone size: .
J gene: TRBJ1-1
D gene: .
CDR3 protein: CASSRGRDINTEAFF
CDR3 DNA: TGTGCCAGTAGTAGAGGACGCGACATCAACACTGAAGCTTTCTTT

V gene: TRBV19
clone size: few
J gene: TRBJ1-1
D gene: TRBD1
CDR3 protein: CASNDRGLGNTEAFF
CDR3 DNA: TGTGCCAGCAACGACAGGGGGTTGGGGAACACTGAAGCTTTCTTT

V gene: TRBV7-9
clone size: .
J gene: TRBJ2-3
D gene: TRBD2
CDR3 protein: CASSLPVGGRIDTQYF
CDR3 DNA: TGTGCCAGCAGCTTGCCGGTCGGCGGGAGGATAGATACGCAGTATTTT

V gene: TRBV7-9
clone size: few
J gene: TRBJ2-3
D gene: .
CDR3 protein: CASSSPGRISDTQYF
CDR3 DNA: TGTGCCAGCAGCTCCCCCGGGCGGATTTCAGATACGCAGTATTTT

V gene: TRBV9
clone size: few
J gene: TRBJ1-1
D gene: .
CDR3 protein: CASSVAAGAPLSEAFF
CDR3 DNA: TGTGCCAGCAGCGTAGCGGCAGGGGCCCCCCTTTCGGAAGCTTTCTTT

V gene: TRBV2
clone size: few
J gene: TRBJ2-6
D gene: .
CDR3 protein: CASSEARKQAGANVLTF
CDR3 DNA: TGTGCCAGCAGTGAAGCGCGGAAACAGGCTGGGGCCAACGTCCTGACTTTC

V gene: TRBV4-3
clone size: few
J gene: TRBJ2-2
D gene: TRBD2
CDR3 protein: CASSQRGIAGAKTGELFF
CDR3 DNA: TGCGCCAGCAGCCAGAGGGGGATAGCGGGAGCTAAGACCGGGGAGCTGTTTTTT

V gene: TRBV4-1
clone size: few
J gene: TRBJ1-4
D gene: TRBD1
CDR3 protein: CASSQEGNRGTNEKLFF
CDR3 DNA: TGCGCCAGCAGCCAGGAAGGCAACAGGGGTACTAATGAAAAACTGTTTTTT

V gene: TRBV7-2
clone size: .
J gene: TRBJ2-6
D gene: TRBD1
CDR3 protein: CASSLAWGQGAAGANVLTF
CDR3 DNA: TGTGCCAGCAGCTTAGCTTGGGGACAGGGTGCGGCTGGGGCCAACGTCCTGACTTTC

V gene: TRBV28
clone size: few
J gene: TRBJ2-7
D gene: TRBD2
CDR3 protein: CASSLVFGGRAQRTYEQYF
CDR3 DNA: TGTGCCAGCAGTTTAGTGTTTGGCGGGAGGGCCCAAAGGACCTACGAGCAGTACTTC

V gene: TRBV11-2
clone size: few
J gene: TRBJ2-3
D gene: .
CDR3 protein: CASRNRGATDTQYF
CDR3 DNA: TGTGCCAGCAGAAACCGAGGGGCTACAGATACGCAGTATTTT

V gene: TRBV11-1
clone size: .
J gene: TRBJ2-1
D gene: .
CDR3 protein: CASTPLGAVVGQFF
CDR3 DNA: TGTGCCAGCACCCCATTAGGGGCGGTTGTGGGACAGTTCTTC

V gene: TRBV9
clone size: few
J gene: TRBJ2-5
D gene: .
CDR3 protein: CASSVAAGQETQYF
CDR3 DNA: TGTGCCAGCAGCGTAGCCGCAGGGCAAGAGACCCAGTACTTC

V gene: TRBV13
clone size: few
J gene: TRBJ2-3
D gene: .
CDR3 protein: CASSLGGRTRTDTQYF
CDR3 DNA: TGTGCCAGCAGCTTAGGCGGACGCACACGCACAGATACGCAGTATTTT

V gene: TRBV7-9
clone size: few
J gene: TRBJ1-1
D gene: .
CDR3 protein: CASSLVENTEAFF
CDR3 DNA: TGTGCCAGCAGCTTAGTAGAGAACACTGAAGCTTTCTTT

V gene: TRBV6-5
clone size: .
J gene: TRBJ1-2
D gene: .
CDR3 protein: CASSYPGTYGYTF
CDR3 DNA: TGTGCCAGCAGTTACCCCGGAACCTATGGCTACACCTTC

V gene: TRBV28
clone size: .
J gene: TRBJ1-3
D gene: .
CDR3 protein: CASRQSSGNTIYF
CDR3 DNA: TGTGCCAGCAGACAGAGCTCTGGAAACACCATATATTTT

V gene: TRBV11-3
clone size: .
J gene: TRBJ2-7
D gene: .
CDR3 protein: CASSPGGTGSYEQYF
CDR3 DNA: TGTGCCAGCAGTCCCGGGGGAACCGGGTCCTACGAGCAGTACTTC

V gene: TRBV30
clone size: .
J gene: TRBJ2-3
D gene: .
CDR3 protein: CAWSRFRGDTQYF
CDR3 DNA: TGTGCCTGGAGTAGATTCAGGGGTGATACGCAGTATTTT

V gene: TRBV30
clone size: few
J gene: TRBJ2-6
D gene: .
CDR3 protein: CAWSGGSGANVLTF
CDR3 DNA: TGTGCCTGGAGCGGGGGTTCTGGGGCCAACGTCCTGACTTTC

V gene: TRBV11-2
clone size: few
J gene: TRBJ1-5
D gene: .
CDR3 protein: CASSSHSGVQPQHF
CDR3 DNA: TGTGCCAGCAGCTCCCATAGTGGGGTTCAGCCCCAGCATTTT

V gene: TRBV7-2
clone size: .
J gene: TRBJ2-3
D gene: TRBD2
CDR3 protein: CASSLELAGGTDTQYF
CDR3 DNA: TGTGCCAGCAGCTTAGAGCTAGCGGGGGGCACAGATACGCAGTATTTT

V gene: TRBV29-1
clone size: .
J gene: TRBJ2-6
D gene: TRBD1
CDR3 protein: CSVLPRDSLNPAPSGANVLTF
CDR3 DNA: TGCAGCGTCTTACCCCGGGACAGCCTCAATCCCGCGCCCTCTGGGGCCAACGTCCTGACTTTC

V gene: TRBV10-3
clone size: .
J gene: TRBJ1-2
D gene: .
CDR3 protein: CAISAAYGYTF
CDR3 DNA: TGTGCCATCAGTGCTGCCTATGGCTACACCTTC

V gene: TRBV19
clone size: few
J gene: TRBJ1-2
D gene: .
CDR3 protein: CASNRAPGTNYGYTF
CDR3 DNA: TGTGCCAGTAACCGAGCCCCAGGGACGAACTATGGCTACACCTTC

V gene: TRBV5-6
clone size: .
J gene: TRBJ1-2
D gene: .
CDR3 protein: CASSLVPPLDGGGYTF
CDR3 DNA: TGTGCCAGCAGCTTGGTACCTCCTTTGGACGGAGGCGGCTACACCTTC

V gene: TRBV20-1
clone size: .
J gene: TRBJ2-5
D gene: .
CDR3 protein: CSARMQTQYF
CDR3 DNA: TGCAGTGCTAGGATGCAGACCCAGTACTTC